This TCR beta chain was found in a study of identical twins. CDR3 length equals 16 residues. Germline V gene lookup returns CDR1 SGDLS and CDR2 YYNGEE. V lost 4 bases to trimming and J lost 6 bases; unmatched junction nucleotides: 9. With no exceptions, donors were healthy Caucasians. This clonotype was observed a few times. The antigen is unknown. TCRdb re-derived calls from the 5' RACE reads in MiXCR, one entry per CDR3 protein. The sample lists approximately 280,000 distinct CDR3 sequences, more than 6.5% occurring once. The study, taken as a whole, reports: With monozygotic twins, out-of-frame TCR alpha sharing exceeded what models estimated. Out-of-frame beta sequences exhibited a weaker degree of excess twin sharing.

This same sample was also taken into another study, of yellow fever vaccine responses in identical twins.

V usage is TRBV9 and J usage is TRBJ2-7; TRBD2 matches 14 bases. The receptor was derived from a young woman in good health. The sequencing sample was made of memory (CD45RO+) T cells sorted from blood. The CDR3 loop reads CASSPGTSGSGGEQYF. Written as DNA, the CDR3 is TGTGCCAGCAGCCCAGGGACTAGCGGGAGTGGCGGCGAGCAGTACTTC.